The text below deals with one T cell receptor (beta chain). These data come from a study of PD-L1 blockade in urothelial cancer. Data came from immunoSEQ multiplex PCR; TCRdb stores just in-frame clones and leaves some out. The repertoire holds about 95,000 clones, with roughly 84% as singletons. Time point specified: pretreatment peripheral blood. Looked up from germline, CDR1 is GTSNPN and CDR2 is SVGIG (reference sequence). Losses at the gene ends were 2 bases for V and 8 bases for J; bases not matched to a gene: 12. The CDR3 runs to 16 residues. Specimen: PBMCs, collected around atezolizumab (anti-PD-L1) treatment. The gene calls are TRBV30 and TRBJ2-1, with TRBD1 matching 10 bases. The origin of this receptor is a man aged 60-69 years with urothelial cancer. This CDR3 reads CAWSFAGTGDIHEQFF. CDR3 nucleotides: TGTGCCTGGAGTTTCGCCGGGACAGGGGATATACATGAGCAGTTCTTC.